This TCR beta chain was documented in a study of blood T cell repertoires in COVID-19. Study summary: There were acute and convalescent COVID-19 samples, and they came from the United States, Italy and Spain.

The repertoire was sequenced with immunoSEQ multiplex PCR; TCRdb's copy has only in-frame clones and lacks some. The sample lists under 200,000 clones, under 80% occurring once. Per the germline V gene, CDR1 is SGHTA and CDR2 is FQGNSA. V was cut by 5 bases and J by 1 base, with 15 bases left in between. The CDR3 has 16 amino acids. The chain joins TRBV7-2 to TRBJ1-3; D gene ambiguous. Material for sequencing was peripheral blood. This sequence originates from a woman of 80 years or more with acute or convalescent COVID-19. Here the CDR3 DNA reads TGTGCCAGCAGCCTCCAGGTGAGGGCATCTGGAAACACCATATATTTT. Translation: CASSLQVRASGNTIYF.